This T cell receptor (beta chain) was sequenced for a study of radiation and T cells in renal cell carcinoma. As for the study in general: Nephrectomy followed 15 Gy stereotactic body radiation by 4 weeks. Study-level points and caveats: Baseline intratumoral clonotype presence is unknown without pretreatment biopsies.

Time point: baseline pretreatment blood. The treatment is: 15 Gy SBRT to primary tumor, nephrectomy 4 weeks later. The CDR3 sequence is 13 residues long. V gave up 4 bases and J gave up 8 bases, with 14 bases separating them. Germline V CDR1 and CDR2: SGHTA, FQGTGA. Worth noting for this clone: Its target is unknown.

Data came from immunoSEQ multiplex PCR; TCRdb stores just in-frame clones and leaves some out. The table records more than 140,000 clones, around 78% of them present only once. The chain employs TRBV7-3 and TRBJ1-2; D uncertain. The source material was blood, sampled from a patient whose treatment included radiotherapy and nephrectomy. The sequence came from a woman aged 50 to 65 with renal cell carcinoma. Here the CDR3 DNA reads TGTGCCAGCAGCTCCGTACCGGGAAGAGGCTACACCTTC. It yields the protein CASSSVPGRGYTF.